This TCR beta chain was captured by sequencing in a study of blood T cell repertoires in COVID-19. Study in general: T cells, B-cell-depleted T cells, or PBMCs supplied cDNA or gDNA.

In the original workflow: Using reference gene primer amplification, nucleated cell counts were estimated. Clones were sequenced by immunoSEQ multiplex PCR, and TCRdb holds only the in-frame ones, with some missing. The DNA gave D and trimming, while V, J and clone size come from that table. The sample records about 460,000 clones, more than 85% being singletons. V lost 7 bases, J lost 4 bases, and 11 bases lay in between. This CDR3 comprises 13 residues. In assigning cohorts, the study relied on participant-reported clinical history. What the recovered Cohort 3 donors had was two negative PCRs, clearance, or symptom resolution. This clone was picked up a small number of times.

What was sequenced was PBMCs or T cells enriched from blood (not recorded which). This clonotype was sampled from an older woman who had recovered from COVID-19. The chain is built from TRBV12-3 or TRBV12-4 and TRBJ1-3; D unresolved. The CDR3 sequence: CASIPPSGNTIYF. CDR3 nucleotide sequence: TGTGCCAGCATCCCCCCCTCCGGAAACACCATATATTTT.